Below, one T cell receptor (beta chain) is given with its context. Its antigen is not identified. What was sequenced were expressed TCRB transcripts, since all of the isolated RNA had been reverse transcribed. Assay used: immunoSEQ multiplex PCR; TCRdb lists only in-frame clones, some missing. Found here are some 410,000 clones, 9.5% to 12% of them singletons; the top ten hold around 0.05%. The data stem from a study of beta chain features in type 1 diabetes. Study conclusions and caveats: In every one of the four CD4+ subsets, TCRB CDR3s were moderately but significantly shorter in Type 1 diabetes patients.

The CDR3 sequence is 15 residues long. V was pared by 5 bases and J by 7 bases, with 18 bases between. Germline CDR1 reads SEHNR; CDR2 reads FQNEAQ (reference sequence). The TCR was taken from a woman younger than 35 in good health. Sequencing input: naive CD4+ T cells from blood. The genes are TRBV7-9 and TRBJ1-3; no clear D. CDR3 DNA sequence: TGTGCCAGCAGCCACTCGGCAGCTTTACGGAACACCATATATTTT. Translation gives CASSHSAALRNTIYF. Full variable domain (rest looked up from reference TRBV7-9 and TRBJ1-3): DTGVSQNPRHKITKRGQNVTFRCDPISEHNRLYWYRQTLGQGPEFLTYFQNEAQLEKSRLLSDRFSAERPKGSFSTLEIQRTEQGDSAMYLCASSHSAALRNTIYFGEGSWLTVV.